These T cell receptor beta chains were read from a single sample in a study of molecular identifiers for immune sequencing clone quantification. TCRdb independently ran MiXCR on the PCR reads; one entry per CDR3 protein. Of approximately 550,000 distinct CDR3 sequences listed, about 21% are singletons. The sample was naive CD8+ T cells from blood, with Jurkat cell RNA spiked in. These receptors were obtained from a human donor in good health. Some libraries in this study had Jurkat cell RNA spiked in. CDR3s include the opening cysteine and the closing phenylalanine or tryptophan. A D gene is named only where the DNA matches it firmly. Clone size, where shown, is once, few, many, or a class for clones that have expanded.

v_gene: TRBV29-1
d_gene: .
j_gene: TRBJ2-7
abundance: few
CDR3nt: TGCGGCGCACGGACGGGTGCCTACGAGCAGTACTTC
CDR3aa: CGARTGAYEQYF

v_gene: TRBV5-4
d_gene: TRBD2
j_gene: TRBJ2-1
abundance: few
CDR3nt: TGTGCCAGCAGCTCGGGACTAGCGGGAATGAGCTCCTACAATGAGCAGTTCTTC
CDR3aa: CASSSGLAGMSSYNEQFF

v_gene: TRBV19
d_gene: TRBD2
j_gene: TRBJ2-3
abundance: .
CDR3nt: TGTGCCAGTAGTACGTCGAGCGGGAGATCGACAGATACGCAGTATTTT
CDR3aa: CASSTSSGRSTDTQYF

v_gene: TRBV6-6
d_gene: .
j_gene: TRBJ1-1
abundance: many
CDR3nt: TGTGCCAGCGGCAGGGTCATGAACACTGAAGCTTTCTTT
CDR3aa: CASGRVMNTEAFF

v_gene: TRBV6-2/TRBV6-3
d_gene: .
j_gene: TRBJ2-5
abundance: many
CDR3nt: TGTGCCAGCAGACCTCACGCTGAGGACCAGTACTTC
CDR3aa: CASRPHAEDQYF

v_gene: TRBV7-9
d_gene: .
j_gene: TRBJ2-1
abundance: many
CDR3nt: TGTGCCAGCAGCACTTCCCTAGCGAGTAGAGAGGACAATGAGCAGTTCTTC
CDR3aa: CASSTSLASREDNEQFF

v_gene: TRBV3-1
d_gene: .
j_gene: TRBJ2-7
abundance: .
CDR3nt: TGTGCCAGCAGCCAGGCAGGGTTCGAGCAGTACTTC
CDR3aa: CASSQAGFEQYF

v_gene: TRBV4-3
d_gene: TRBD2
j_gene: TRBJ2-7
abundance: .
CDR3nt: TGCGCCAGCAGCCATGATCGACTAGCGGAATACTACGAGCAGTACTTC
CDR3aa: CASSHDRLAEYYEQYF

v_gene: TRBV4-1
d_gene: .
j_gene: TRBJ2-7
abundance: few
CDR3nt: TGCACCAGCAGCCAACCAGGGGATCCCTACGAGCAGTACTTC
CDR3aa: CTSSQPGDPYEQYF

v_gene: TRBV27
d_gene: .
j_gene: TRBJ2-1
abundance: .
CDR3nt: TGTGCCAGCAACCCCTTGGGGGGCCAGGGTCAGTTCTTC
CDR3aa: CASNPLGGQGQFF

v_gene: TRBV25-1
d_gene: TRBD1
j_gene: TRBJ2-7
abundance: .
CDR3nt: TGTGCCAGCAGTGAATTACGGGACAGGGGGTACGAGCAGTACTTC
CDR3aa: CASSELRDRGYEQYF

v_gene: TRBV27
d_gene: TRBD1
j_gene: TRBJ1-2
abundance: .
CDR3nt: TGTGCCAGCACATCCTTCTTACAGGGGGCGCAGGTTTGGGAAGGCTACACCTTC
CDR3aa: CASTSFLQGAQVWEGYTF

v_gene: TRBV12-3/TRBV12-4
d_gene: .
j_gene: TRBJ2-7
abundance: .
CDR3nt: TGTGCCAGCAGTTTAGGCAGGGTGAAGTCCTACGAGCAGTACTTC
CDR3aa: CASSLGRVKSYEQYF

v_gene: TRBV4-3
d_gene: TRBD2
j_gene: TRBJ2-1
abundance: many
CDR3nt: TGCGCCAGCAGCTGGCGACTAGCGGGATACAATGAGCAGTTCTTC
CDR3aa: CASSWRLAGYNEQFF

v_gene: TRBV12-3/TRBV12-4
d_gene: TRBD1
j_gene: TRBJ2-5
abundance: many
CDR3nt: TGTGCCAGCAGCCCGCATACAGGGGAAGAGACCCAGTACTTC
CDR3aa: CASSPHTGEETQYF

v_gene: TRBV28
d_gene: .
j_gene: TRBJ1-1
abundance: .
CDR3nt: TGTGCCAGCAGTTCTGGGGGGTCAACTGAAGCTTTCTTT
CDR3aa: CASSSGGSTEAFF

v_gene: TRBV20-1
d_gene: .
j_gene: TRBJ1-5
abundance: few
CDR3nt: TGCAGTGCTCTGACAGTAAATCAGCCCCAGCATTTT
CDR3aa: CSALTVNQPQHF

v_gene: TRBV4-3
d_gene: TRBD1
j_gene: TRBJ2-7
abundance: .
CDR3nt: TGCGCCAGCAGCCCTGGGACAGGCCAATACTACGAGCAGTACTTC
CDR3aa: CASSPGTGQYYEQYF

v_gene: TRBV4-3
d_gene: .
j_gene: TRBJ1-5
abundance: few
CDR3nt: TGCGCCAGCAGCCAAGATTGGGATGACGGTCAGCCCCAGCATTTT
CDR3aa: CASSQDWDDGQPQHF

v_gene: TRBV24-1
d_gene: .
j_gene: TRBJ2-7
abundance: many
CDR3nt: TGTGCCACCAGTGATAAGGGGGAGCAGTACTTC
CDR3aa: CATSDKGEQYF

v_gene: TRBV6-5
d_gene: .
j_gene: TRBJ2-5
abundance: many
CDR3nt: TGTGCCAGCAGACGCAGGGGCGAGACCCAGTACTTC
CDR3aa: CASRRRGETQYF

v_gene: TRBV4-2
d_gene: .
j_gene: TRBJ1-1
abundance: many
CDR3nt: TGTGCCAGCAGCCTCCCGTCCCGGGACACTGAAGCTTTCTTT
CDR3aa: CASSLPSRDTEAFF

v_gene: TRBV19
d_gene: .
j_gene: TRBJ1-5
abundance: .
CDR3nt: TGTGCCAGTAGTTCAGGGTTTATCGGCAATCAGCCCCAGCATTTT
CDR3aa: CASSSGFIGNQPQHF

v_gene: TRBV7-6
d_gene: .
j_gene: TRBJ1-1
abundance: many
CDR3nt: TGTGCCAGCAGCTCCCAGTCCGTTGGGTACACTGAAGCTTTCTTT
CDR3aa: CASSSQSVGYTEAFF

v_gene: TRBV6-1
d_gene: .
j_gene: TRBJ2-7
abundance: many
CDR3nt: TGTGCCAGCAGGGGCTACGAGCAGTACTTC
CDR3aa: CASRGYEQYF

v_gene: TRBV4-1
d_gene: .
j_gene: TRBJ2-3
abundance: many
CDR3nt: TGCGCCAGCAGCCAAGATCGGTTAGATACGCAGTATTTT
CDR3aa: CASSQDRLDTQYF

v_gene: TRBV13
d_gene: TRBD2
j_gene: TRBJ2-5
abundance: .
CDR3nt: TGTGCCAGCAGCTGCGAAACGGGACTAGCGGGGGGTCAACAAGAGACCCAGTACTTC
CDR3aa: CASSCETGLAGGQQETQYF

v_gene: TRBV4-3
d_gene: .
j_gene: TRBJ2-1
abundance: .
CDR3nt: TGCGCCAGCAGCCAAGATAAAAGGAGCAATGAGCAGTTCTTC
CDR3aa: CASSQDKRSNEQFF

v_gene: TRBV7-9
d_gene: TRBD1
j_gene: TRBJ2-7
abundance: .
CDR3nt: TGTGCCAGCAGCTCGTGGGACAGGGTTCCCTACGAGCAGTACTTC
CDR3aa: CASSSWDRVPYEQYF

v_gene: TRBV25-1
d_gene: TRBD1
j_gene: TRBJ2-7
abundance: .
CDR3nt: TGTGCCAGCAGTGACCCGGACAGGGCAAGCGAGCAGTACTTC
CDR3aa: CASSDPDRASEQYF

v_gene: TRBV5-8
d_gene: TRBD1
j_gene: TRBJ2-5
abundance: many
CDR3nt: TGTGCCAGCAGCTTAGGACAGGGGAAAGAGACCCAGTACTTC
CDR3aa: CASSLGQGKETQYF

v_gene: TRBV5-6
d_gene: .
j_gene: TRBJ2-7
abundance: .
CDR3nt: TGTGCAAGCAGCTTCGGCCAGGCCACTCGACCGCAGTACTTC
CDR3aa: CASSFGQATRPQYF

v_gene: TRBV7-2
d_gene: TRBD2
j_gene: TRBJ2-3
abundance: few
CDR3nt: TGTGCCAGCAGCTGGACTAGCGTTAGCACAGATACGCAGTATTTT
CDR3aa: CASSWTSVSTDTQYF

v_gene: TRBV30
d_gene: .
j_gene: TRBJ1-2
abundance: few
CDR3nt: TGTGCCTGGATTGGGAGCTATGGCTACACCTTC
CDR3aa: CAWIGSYGYTF

v_gene: TRBV29-1
d_gene: .
j_gene: TRBJ1-2
abundance: few
CDR3nt: TGCAGCGATACACAGGGAAACTATGGCTACACCTTC
CDR3aa: CSDTQGNYGYTF

v_gene: TRBV20-1
d_gene: .
j_gene: TRBJ1-2
abundance: few
CDR3nt: TGCAGTGCTAGAGATGGGGAAGGGGCGTTCTATGGCTACACCTTC
CDR3aa: CSARDGEGAFYGYTF

v_gene: TRBV19
d_gene: .
j_gene: TRBJ2-1
abundance: few
CDR3nt: TGTGCCAGTAGTGCTAATGTTCTCGGGGTTACCTACAATGAGCAGTTCTTC
CDR3aa: CASSANVLGVTYNEQFF